These 30 T cell receptor beta chains originate from one sample sequenced in a study of blood T cell repertoires in COVID-19. Generated by immunoSEQ multiplex PCR, the TCRdb table keeps only in-frame clones and is missing some. This sample yields about 62,000 clones, of which around four fifths are seen a single time; 5% to 7% belongs to the top ten. Sequenced input: peripheral blood. These receptors came from a woman in her fifties or sixties with active or convalescent COVID-19.

The rearrangement uses TRBV18 and TRBJ1-1; D might be TRBD1 (5 bases). The CDR3 is 13 residues long. Germline assignment: CDR1 KGHSH and CDR2 LQKENI. V lost 6 bases, J lost 1 base, and 9 bases lay in between. CDR3 sequence: CASSMGPNTEAFF. CDR3 nucleotides: TGTGCCAGCTCGATGGGGCCGAACACTGAAGCTTTCTTT.

This clone was observed a few times. The chain combines TRBV27 with TRBJ1-2; a weak D match, TRBD1 (6 bases). The CDR3 length is 14 residues. Trimming shortened V by 1 base and J by 4 bases, and 10 bases separated the two germline ends. The germline gives CDR1 MNHEY, CDR2 SMNVEV (reference sequence). Written as DNA, the CDR3 is TGTGCCAGCAGTTTATATGGGGGCCCCTATGGCTACACCTTC. It yields the protein CASSLYGGPYGYTF.

CDR3 residues: CASRLQGTYEQYF. CDR3 nucleotide sequence: TGTGCCAGTAGACTACAGGGCACCTACGAGCAGTACTTC. V is TRBV19 and J is TRBJ2-7; TRBD1 might be the D (6 bases). CDR1 is LNHDA, CDR2 SQIVND, per germline (reference sequence). The V and J ends lost 6 bases and 2 bases respectively, with 11 bases between them. CDR3 length equals 13 residues.

The rearrangement links TRBV10-2 to TRBJ2-1, with TRBD2 matching over 8 bases. With 5 bases clipped from V and 1 base from J, the junction kept 1 base outside the gene matches. CDR3 length: 14 amino acids. Germline-derived CDR1 and CDR2 are WSHSY and SAAADI. CDR3: CASSRLASYNEQFF. In DNA form, the CDR3 reads TGCGCCAGCAGTCGACTAGCGTCCTACAATGAGCAGTTCTTC.

The chain couples TRBV19 to TRBJ2-7, with D maybe TRBD1 (6 bases). Trimming cost V 4 bases and J 3 bases, with 10 bases left between them. The CDR3 consists of 13 residues. The germline CDR1 and CDR2 sequences are LNHDA and SQIVND (reference sequence). CDR3 in DNA: TGTGCCAGTAGTAAGGGACACCTCTACGAGCAGTACTTC. It encodes CASSKGHLYEQYF.

The chain couples TRBV9 to TRBJ2-7, with 8 nucleotides matching TRBD1. Trimming took 3 bases from V and 1 from J; bases not matched to a gene: 9. The CDR3 contains 16 residues. CDR1 and CDR2 from the germline V gene are SGDLS and YYNGEE. The DNA of the CDR3 is TGTGCCAGCAGCGATTCACAGGGGGAGGCGTCCTACGAGCAGTACTTC. Translated, it gives CASSDSQGEASYEQYF.

The rearrangement uses TRBV3-1 (or the pseudogene TRBV3-2) and TRBJ1-2; 8 bases are a match to TRBD1. Trimming took 1 base from V and 8 from J; bases not matched to a gene: 6. Germline CDR1 is LGHDT and CDR2 is YNNKEL (reference sequence). This CDR3 comprises 14 residues. Written as DNA, the CDR3 is TGTGCCAGCAGCCAAGGTATTCCAGGGGGCGGCTACACCTTC. Amino acid sequence: CASSQGIPGGGYTF.

The V call is TRBV27, the J call TRBJ2-1; TRBD1 matches at 9 bases. J was trimmed by 4 bases and V by 2 bases; bases with no gene match: 6. Germline CDR1 is MNHEY and CDR2 is SMNVEV (reference sequence). The CDR3 loop spans 16 amino acids. The chain's CDR3 is CASSLKGDRAYNEQFF. For the CDR3, the DNA is TGTGCCAGCAGTTTAAAGGGGGACAGGGCTTACAATGAGCAGTTCTTC.

The rearrangement joins TRBV12-5 to TRBJ2-7; weak D call: TRBD2 (6 bases). Germline-derived CDR1 and CDR2 are LGHNT and FRNRAP. V lost 9 bases, J lost 4 bases, and 31 bases lay in between. CDR3 length equals 18 residues. CDR3 region: CASRSGRRGYKWEYEQYF. In DNA, the CDR3 is TGTGCTAGCCGGAGTGGTCGGAGGGGTTATAAGTGGGAGTACGAGCAGTACTTC.

The chain recombines TRBV6-2 or TRBV6-3 with TRBJ2-1; no reliable D call. Trimming left V 6 bases short and J 0 bases short, with 15 bases between. The germline gives CDR1 MNHEY, CDR2 SVGEGT. The CDR3 totals 16 residues. Here the CDR3 reads CASSNWLESSYNEQFF. The CDR3 coding sequence is TGTGCCAGCAGCAATTGGCTGGAGAGCTCCTACAATGAGCAGTTCTTC.

CDR3 nucleotide sequence: TGTGCCAGCAGCGTAGCGGCGGGAGGGGGGGCCAATGAGCAGTTCTTC. This gives the protein CASSVAAGGGANEQFF. The V call is TRBV9, the J call TRBJ2-1, with 9 bases lining up with TRBD2. V dropped 0 bases and J dropped 6; count of bases not matched to a gene: 7. This CDR3 contains 16 residues. Looked up from germline, CDR1 is SGDLS and CDR2 is YYNGEE.

Details on this clone: The sample has other DNA sequences that encode this CDR3 too. The rearrangement joins TRBV5-5 to TRBJ2-3, with TRBD1 matching 8 bases. J gave up 6 bases and V 0 bases, and 0 bases lay outside the gene matches. Germline V gene data show CDR1 as SGHKS and CDR2 as YYEKEE (reference sequence). CDR3 length: 13 amino acids. CDR3 residues: CASSLGQGDTQYF. The CDR3 DNA follows: TGTGCCAGCAGCTTGGGACAGGGGGATACGCAGTATTTT. Combining the CDR3 with reference TRBV5-5 and TRBJ2-3 gives the whole variable domain DAGVTQSPTHLIKTRGQQVTLRCSPISGHKSVSWYQQVLGQGPQFIFQYYEKEERGRGNFPDRFSARQFPNYSSELNVNALLLGDSALYLCASSLGQGDTQYFGPGTRLTVL.

This sequence joins TRBV19 and TRBJ2-1, with 7 bases fitting TRBD1. Germline V gives CDR1 LNHDA, CDR2 SQIVND (reference sequence). V lost 2 bases to trimming and J lost 4 bases; unmatched junction nucleotides: 8. This CDR3 has 16 amino acids. The CDR3 loop reads CASSIRRRGPYNEQFF. The CDR3 DNA follows: TGTGCCAGTAGTATAAGGAGAAGGGGGCCATACAATGAGCAGTTCTTC.

This chain links TRBV6-5 with TRBJ1-1; a weak D match, TRBD1 (5 bases). The CDR3 is 14 residues long. CDR1 and CDR2 (germline): MNHEY, SVGAGI. Trimming pared 6 bases from V and 4 bases from J, leaving 15 bases between. The DNA of the CDR3 is TGTGCCAGCAGCCATGGGGGGGACCCCACTGAAGCTTTCTTT. Protein product: CASSHGGDPTEAFF.

The chain employs TRBV30 and TRBJ1-6; no clear D. CDR3 length: 13 amino acids. Germline CDR1 GTSNPN, CDR2 SVGIG (reference sequence). V was trimmed by 1 base and J by 9 bases, leaving 10 bases between them. The CDR3 DNA is TGTGCCTGGAGTGAGCAGGCAGGTTCACCCCTCCACTTT. Its translation is CAWSEQAGSPLHF. Combining the CDR3 with reference TRBV30 and TRBJ1-6 gives the whole variable domain SQTIHQWPATLVQPVGSPLSLECTVEGTSNPNLYWYRQAAGRGLQLLFYSVGIGQISSEVPQNLSASRPQDRQFILSSKKLLLSDSGFYLCAWSEQAGSPLHFGNGTRLTVT.

V gene TRBV4-1 combines with J gene TRBJ2-1, with TRBD2 matching over 10 bases. The germline V gene encodes CDR1 MGHRA and CDR2 YSYEKL. This CDR3 has 20 residues. V lost 4 bases and J lost 7; bases outside the gene matches: 22. The CDR3 region is CASSRTPGTSEVSGRNEQFF. As DNA, the CDR3 is TGCGCCAGCAGCCGCACCCCCGGGACTAGCGAGGTATCGGGGAGGAATGAGCAGTTCTTC.

This clone was found once. The chain links TRBV7-2 to TRBJ2-5; TRBD2 aligns across 9 bases. The CDR3 covers 13 residues. Unmatched junction bases numbered 6, after V lost 10 bases and J lost 3 bases. CDR1 is SGHTA and CDR2 is FQGNSA in the germline V gene. The CDR3 nucleotides read TGTGCCAACAGTGGACTAGCGAAAGAGACCCAGTACTTC. This translates into CANSGLAKETQYF.

The J gene is TRBJ2-3, the V gene TRBV28; no reliable D call. Trimming shortened V by 7 bases and J by 0 bases, and 11 bases separated the two germline ends. This CDR3 comprises 14 residues. From germline, CDR1 is MDHEN and CDR2 SYDVKM. The CDR3 sequence: CASNLAGSTDTQYF. The DNA of the CDR3 is TGTGCCAGCAATCTGGCCGGGAGCACAGATACGCAGTATTTT.

This chain links TRBV6-6 with TRBJ1-2; TRBD1 matches 8 bases. The CDR3 extends over 16 amino acids. V was pared by 0 bases and J by 8 bases, with 11 bases of the junction left unmatched. Germline CDR1 and CDR2: MNHNY and SVGAGI (reference sequence). CDR3 DNA sequence: TGTGCCAGCAGTTACTCGACGGACAGGGCGGTCGGGGGCTACACCTTC. Translation: CASSYSTDRAVGGYTF.

The J gene is TRBJ1-1, the V gene TRBV3-1 (or the pseudogene TRBV3-2), with D perhaps TRBD1 (5 bases). V dropped 1 base and J dropped 7 bases, with 10 bases sitting between them. The CDR3 covers 13 residues. The germline gives CDR1 LGHDT, CDR2 YNNKEL (reference sequence). In nucleotides, the CDR3 is TGTGCCAGCAGCCAAGGGGGCCCGAGTGAAGCTTTCTTT. Its protein product is CASSQGGPSEAFF.

A single count supports this clone. The gene calls are TRBV4-2 and TRBJ2-2, with 7 bases aligning to TRBD2. The V segment lost 1 base and the J segment 4 bases; nucleotides outside the gene matches: 6. The CDR3 sequence is 16 residues long. The germline V gene has CDR1 LGHNA and CDR2 YNFKEQ. CDR3: CASSQAMRESTGELFF. The CDR3 bases are TGTGCCAGCAGCCAAGCTATGCGGGAGAGCACCGGGGAGCTGTTTTTT.

V gene TRBV19 combines with J gene TRBJ1-6; tentative D call: TRBD1 (5 bases). The CDR3 is 16 amino acids. Germline CDR1 is LNHDA and CDR2 is SQIVND (reference sequence). Between the trimmed V and J ends, which lost 6 bases and 8 bases, there was a span of 20 bases. As DNA, the CDR3 is TGTGCCAGTAGACAGGACGGCCCGCGAAGGGATTCACCCCTCCACTTT. It yields the protein CASRQDGPRRDSPLHF.

The V and J genes are TRBV19 and TRBJ1-3; weak D call: TRBD1 (6 bases). The V gene lost 6 bases and the J gene lost 4 bases, with 10 bases spanning the gap. CDR3 length: 13 amino acids. CDR1 LNHDA and CDR2 SQIVND come from the germline V gene (reference sequence). The CDR3 loop reads CASSGTPGNTIYF. CDR3 nucleotides: TGTGCCAGTAGCGGGACACCCGGAAACACCATATATTTT.

V and J are TRBV7-2 and TRBJ1-2, with D maybe TRBD1 (5 bases). This CDR3 contains 15 residues. With 0 bases removed from V and 0 bases from J, the gap between germline ends came to 8 bases. Germline V CDR1 and CDR2: SGHTA, FQGNSA. The CDR3 nucleotides read TGTGCCAGCAGCTTAGCAGGACAAGCTAACTATGGCTACACCTTC. Its protein product is CASSLAGQANYGYTF.

The chain employs TRBV5-8 and TRBJ2-5, with unresolved D. Germline CDR1 is SGHTS and CDR2 is YDEGEE. V lost 4 bases and J 5 bases, leaving 15 bases between the germline ends. This CDR3 has 14 residues. The CDR3 region is CASSLLIELETQYF. The CDR3, as DNA: TGTGCCAGCAGCCTTCTCATTGAGCTGGAGACCCAGTACTTC. Filled out from reference TRBV5-8 and TRBJ2-5, the complete variable domain reads EAGVTQSPTHLIKTRGQQATLRCSPISGHTSVYWYQQALGLGLQFLLWYDEGEERNRGNFPPRFSGRQFPNYSSELNVNALELEDSALYLCASSLLIELETQYFGPGTRLLVL.

V gene TRBV4-1 combines with J gene TRBJ2-5, with a possible D match to TRBD2 (6 bases). Trimming cost V 4 bases and J 5 bases, with 23 bases left between them. Germline V gene sequence: CDR1 MGHRA, CDR2 YSYEKL. The CDR3 length is 17 residues. The CDR3 bases are TGCGCCAGCAGCCTTCACCAAAGGGCGGGGCCCGAGGAGACCCAGTACTTC. It yields the protein CASSLHQRAGPEETQYF.

The CDR3: CASRGGLAGHDTQYF. CDR3 bases: TGTGCCAGCAGGGGTGGACTAGCGGGGCACGATACGCAGTATTTT. The genes are TRBV2 and TRBJ2-3, with 12 bases fitting TRBD2. After removal of 6 bases from V and 6 bases from J, the junction contained 7 bases not matched to a gene. Per the germline V gene, CDR1 is SNHLY and CDR2 is FYNNEI. This CDR3 region has 15 residues.

A note on this clone: A much larger clone lies one base from this, so it may be a read error. The same CDR3 can be traced to other DNA sequences in this sample. The chain links TRBV5-6 to TRBJ2-7; D uncertain. CDR1 is SGHDT and CDR2 is YYEEEE in the germline V gene. V dropped 1 base and J dropped 2 bases, with 7 bases sitting between them. This CDR3 comprises 13 residues. The CDR3 DNA is TGTGCCAGCAGCTTGCTAGGCACCTACGAGCAGTACTTC. Amino acids: CASSLLGTYEQYF.

This chain joins TRBV5-1 and TRBJ2-1; D is possibly TRBD2 (5 bases). This CDR3 spans 14 amino acids. The germline V gene has CDR1 SGHRS and CDR2 YFSETQ. V lost 1 base and J lost 10, with 15 bases in between. CDR3 nucleotides: TGCGCCAGCAGCTTGAGGACCTCTACGGGGGAGCAGTTCTTC. It translates to CASSLRTSTGEQFF.

This sequence joins TRBV5-1 and TRBJ2-7; D gene unclear. The CDR3 has 14 amino acids. Trimming left V 7 bases short and J 1 base short, with 15 bases between. Germline lookup yields CDR1 SGHRS and CDR2 YFSETQ. For the CDR3, the DNA is TGCGCCAGCGGCTCGTTTTCCTCTTCCTACGAGCAGTACTTC. As protein: CASGSFSSSYEQYF.